This T cell receptor beta chain was identified during a study of read filtering for tumor transcriptome and immune sequencing. Whole-study context: Roughly 8 patients were R-ISS I, some 16 were R-ISS II, 7 were R-ISS III.

The library was built from approximately 400 ng RNA with molecular barcoded adaptors for alpha/delta and beta/gamma chains. From the reads, TCRdb called clonotypes with MiXCR, one entry per CDR3 protein. This table has about 35,000 distinct CDR3 sequences, 13% to 15% appearing once. There are 13 residues in the CDR3. Germline-derived CDR1 and CDR2 are SGHAT and FQNNGV. The V end lost 2 bases, the J end lost 2 bases, and 7 bases lay between the germline ends. There are many counts of this clonotype. Sequencing input: a population of CD138-negative cells sorted from bone marrow. This receptor was obtained from a donor at least 40 years old with multiple myeloma. This sequence joins TRBV11-2 and TRBJ2-7, with a possible D match to TRBD1 (5 bases). CDR3 DNA: TGTGCCAGCAGCTTATCAGGGCCCTACGAGCAGTACTTC. This gives the protein CASSLSGPYEQYF.